What follows are 10 T cell receptor beta chains derived from one specimen sequenced in a study of long-term antiretroviral therapy in people with HIV. The immunoSEQ assay was v3.0, run at survey level. TCRdb keeps only in-frame clones here, not all; method: immunoSEQ multiplex PCR. The data contain 25,000 to 30,000 clones, over 70% of them seen just once; the ten biggest clones take up 4.5% to 6%. The source was unsorted PBMCs, collected 1.1 years before starting antiretroviral therapy. The origin of the receptors is a young woman with HIV.

The V and J genes are TRBV5-6 and TRBJ1-2, with D unresolved. V was cut by 1 base and J by 4 bases, with 8 bases left in between. The CDR3 is made up of 13 amino acids. Germline V gives CDR1 SGHDT, CDR2 YYEEEE. The CDR3 DNA is TGTGCCAGCAGCTTGAATCAGGCCTATGGCTACACCTTC. Amino acid sequence: CASSLNQAYGYTF.

The chain combines TRBV27 with TRBJ2-5, with D maybe TRBD1 (6 bases). V was trimmed by 5 bases and J by 2 bases, leaving 24 bases between them. The germline V gene has CDR1 MNHEY and CDR2 SMNVEV (reference sequence). This CDR3 comprises 18 residues. The CDR3 DNA sequence: TGTGCCAGCAGTCCTGGACAGAACCAGCACACAAGACAAGAGACCCAGTACTTC. Its protein product is CASSPGQNQHTRQETQYF.

The chain recombines TRBV2 with TRBJ2-3; 8 bases agree with TRBD2. Germline V gene data show CDR1 as SNHLY and CDR2 as FYNNEI. This CDR3 contains 15 residues. V dropped 4 bases and J dropped 0; count of bases not matched to a gene: 3. CDR3: CASSGVAGSTDTQYF. DNA of the CDR3: TGTGCCAGCAGTGGGGTAGCGGGGAGCACAGATACGCAGTATTTT.

The chain has TRBV18 and TRBJ2-1; possible D gene TRBD2, 6 bases. Germline V gene sequence: CDR1 KGHSH, CDR2 LQKENI. The length of the CDR3 is 14 residues. V lost 3 bases and J lost 1, with 7 bases in between. The CDR3 sequence is CASSPGRSYNEQFF. CDR3 nucleotides: TGTGCCAGCTCACCGGGGAGGTCCTACAATGAGCAGTTCTTC.

For this clone: Other DNA sequences from this sample encode an identical CDR3 as well. The V call is TRBV5-1, the J call TRBJ1-5, with D possibly TRBD1 on 5 matching bases. Trimming shortened V by 3 bases and J by 5 bases, and 9 bases separated the two germline ends. This CDR3 comprises 13 residues. Per the germline V gene, CDR1 is SGHRS and CDR2 is YFSETQ. CDR3 amino acids: CASSSEGDQPQHF. CDR3 in DNA: TGCGCCAGCAGCTCTGAAGGGGATCAGCCCCAGCATTTT.

The rearrangement joins TRBV7-9 to TRBJ1-1; 7 nucleotides match TRBD1. From germline, CDR1 is SEHNR and CDR2 FQNEAQ (reference sequence). This CDR3 is built from 15 residues. V shed 4 bases, J shed 0 bases, and the junction held 5 bases outside the gene matches. The CDR3 reads CASSSWTGLNTEAFF. CDR3 sequence (DNA): TGTGCCAGCAGCTCCTGGACAGGTCTGAACACTGAAGCTTTCTTT.

In this sample, this clone turned up a few times. The rearrangement uses TRBV5-5 and TRBJ2-5; D uncertain. CDR1 is SGHKS, CDR2 YYEKEE, per germline (reference sequence). The CDR3 consists of 13 residues. V was pared by 2 bases and J by 2 bases, with 7 bases between. The CDR3 sequence: CASSLRVQETQYF. CDR3 nucleotides: TGTGCCAGCAGCTTAAGGGTACAAGAGACCCAGTACTTC.

The chain links TRBV6-1 to TRBJ1-1; possibly TRBD1 for D (6 bases). Per germline, CDR1 MNHNS and CDR2 SASEGT. The CDR3 sequence is 15 residues long. Trimming removed 3 bases at V and 10 bases at J, with 21 bases between. CDR3 nucleotides: TGTGCCAGCAGTGAGGGGGCCAGCCCCTCCTGGGGAGCTTTCTTT. Protein sequence: CASSEGASPSWGAFF.

With respect to this clone: The junction does not match germline at one end; this may be a read error. J is TRBJ2-5 and V is TRBV19, with D tentatively TRBD2 (6 bases). The CDR3 has 14 amino acids. Germline V gene sequence: CDR1 LNHDA, CDR2 SQIVND (reference sequence). The CDR3 nucleotides read TGTGCCAGTAGTATTCGGGCACCGGGAGAGATCCAGTACTTC. Its protein product is CASSIRAPGEIQYF.

The chain carries TRBV7-9 and TRBJ1-1, with D perhaps TRBD1 (6 bases). The ends were cut back, 6 bases at V and 1 base at J, with 12 bases in the middle. This CDR3 is 14 amino acids long. Germline lookup yields CDR1 SEHNR and CDR2 FQNEAQ (reference sequence). The DNA of the CDR3 is TGTGCCAGCAGGGAGGGGGGGGAGAACACTGAAGCTTTCTTT. Translating it yields CASREGGENTEAFF. Full variable domain (outside the CDR3, taken from reference TRBV7-9 and TRBJ1-1): DTGVSQNPRHKITKRGQNVTFRCDPISEHNRLYWYRQTLGQGPEFLTYFQNEAQLEKSRLLSDRFSAERPKGSFSTLEIQRTEQGDSAMYLCASREGGENTEAFFGQGTRLTVV.